This T cell receptor (beta chain) is from a study of T cells in Graves' hyperthyroidism and ophthalmopathy. The CDR3 runs to 14 residues. Trimming shortened V by 2 bases and J by 4 bases, and 9 bases separated the two germline ends. Germline V gene lookup returns CDR1 MNHEY and CDR2 SVGEGT. This clonotype came up many times. Amplification targeted TCR beta CDR3 regions from RNA transcripts. A set of HTBI primers served as the primers for a first-round RT-PCR of the TCR CDR3. TCRdb independently ran MiXCR on the multiplex PCR reads; one entry per CDR3 protein. The data hold nearly 750,000 distinct CDR3 sequences, with around a third observed a single time. Exclusion of patients followed from uncontrolled infection, other autoimmune disease, pregnancy or lactation.

This rearrangement joins TRBV6-2 or TRBV6-3 to TRBJ1-5; D is unresolved. The sample taken for sequencing was blood. This clonotype originated in a woman in her thirties or forties with Graves' hyperthyroidism. CDR3 protein: CASSYEVPNQPQHF. DNA for the CDR3: TGTGCCAGCAGTTACGAAGTGCCTAATCAGCCCCAGCATTTT.